This record looks at one T cell receptor beta chain sequence and its context. Antigen specificity is unknown. The CDR3 sequence is 16 residues long. The junction had 6 bases not matched to a gene; V was cut back by 3 bases and J by 2 bases. In germline, CDR1 is SGDLS, CDR2 YYNGEE. The data were taken from a study of T-cell memory formation after mild COVID-19. About the study: Most TCR clusters belonged to a single donor.

Study results and limitations: Contracting clones from day 15 to 85 had balanced CD4/CD8; later expanders favoured CD4+.

Each CDR3 protein gets one entry after TCRdb re-called the 5' RACE reads with MiXCR. This table has around 100,000 distinct CDR3 sequences, roughly 10% appearing once. This rearrangement joins TRBV9 to TRBJ1-5, with 9 bases lining up with TRBD1. This clonotype was obtained from a man younger than 35 who had mild COVID-19 (a few samples of this study predate the infection). Cell type and time point are not known. Sequenced sample: PBMCs or a T cell subset sorted from them (not recorded which). The CDR3 nucleotides are TGTGCCAGCAGCGGCGGAACAGGGGGCGGCAATCAGCCCCAGCATTTT. It yields the protein CASSGGTGGGNQPQHF.